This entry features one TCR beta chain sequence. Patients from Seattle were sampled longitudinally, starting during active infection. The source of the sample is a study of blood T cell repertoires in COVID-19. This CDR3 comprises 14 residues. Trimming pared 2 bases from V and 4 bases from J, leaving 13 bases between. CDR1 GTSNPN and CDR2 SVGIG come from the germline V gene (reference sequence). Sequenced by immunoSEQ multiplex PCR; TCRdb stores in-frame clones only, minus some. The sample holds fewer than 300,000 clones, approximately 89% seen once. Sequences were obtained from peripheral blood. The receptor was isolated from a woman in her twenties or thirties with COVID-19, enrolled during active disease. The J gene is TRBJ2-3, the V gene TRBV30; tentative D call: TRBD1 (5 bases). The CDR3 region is CAWSLSGRPDTQYF. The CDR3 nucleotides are TGTGCCTGGAGTCTATCAGGGCGCCCAGATACGCAGTATTTT. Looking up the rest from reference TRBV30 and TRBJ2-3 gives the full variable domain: SQTIHQWPATLVQPVGSPLSLECTVEGTSNPNLYWYRQAAGRGLQLLFYSVGIGQISSEVPQNLSASRPQDRQFILSSKKLLLSDSGFYLCAWSLSGRPDTQYFGPGTRLTVL.